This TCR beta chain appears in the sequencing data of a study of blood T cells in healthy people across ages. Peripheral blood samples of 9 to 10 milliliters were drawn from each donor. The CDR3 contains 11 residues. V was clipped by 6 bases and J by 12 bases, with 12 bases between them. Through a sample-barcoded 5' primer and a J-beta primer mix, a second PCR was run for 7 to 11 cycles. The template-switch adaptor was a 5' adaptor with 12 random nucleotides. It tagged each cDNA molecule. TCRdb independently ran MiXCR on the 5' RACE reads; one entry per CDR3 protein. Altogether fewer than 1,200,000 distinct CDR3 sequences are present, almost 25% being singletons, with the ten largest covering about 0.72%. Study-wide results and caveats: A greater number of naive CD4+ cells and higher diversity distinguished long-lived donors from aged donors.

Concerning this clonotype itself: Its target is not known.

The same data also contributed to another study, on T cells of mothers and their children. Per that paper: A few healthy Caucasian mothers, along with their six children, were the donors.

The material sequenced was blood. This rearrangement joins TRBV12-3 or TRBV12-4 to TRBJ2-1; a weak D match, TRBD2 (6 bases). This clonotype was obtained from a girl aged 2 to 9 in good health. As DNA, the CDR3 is TGTGCCAGCAGCTACCGGCGGGGGCAGTTCTTC. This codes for CASSYRRGQFF.